The clone carrying this T cell receptor beta chain was picked up a small number of times. What it binds is not known. The ends were cut back, 5 bases at V and 9 bases at J, with 20 bases in the middle. Germline values: CDR1 GTSNPN, CDR2 SVGIG (reference sequence). The CDR3 spans 14 residues. Amplification of TCR beta used genomic DNA extracted from peripheral blood. The data originate from a study of T cell repertoires in aging, cancer and after chemotherapy. Whole-study context: Clear clonal overlap appeared across healthy donor samples taken over several months to years. Study-wide results and limits: Age-matched healthy donors had significantly more diverse, less clonal blood TCR repertoires than untreated cancer patients. These repertoire data do not allow conclusions about immunological memory after chemotherapy. In cancer patients, declining TCR diversity with age involved lost richness and lost evenness.

Rearranged V-D-J TRB sequences were amplified with a mixed TRB-A/B primer pool. TCRdb fed the multiplex PCR reads into MiXCR, producing one record per CDR3 protein. The data contain about 10,000 distinct CDR3 sequences, 30% to 40% of them singletons. V is TRBV30 and J is TRBJ1-5; possible D gene TRBD1, 5 bases. Sequenced material: blood. This TCR was recovered from a human donor in good health. CDR3 DNA: TGTGCCTGGGCGACTGACGGCCCGAGGGGGCCCCAGCATTTT. This sequence encodes CAWATDGPRGPQHF.